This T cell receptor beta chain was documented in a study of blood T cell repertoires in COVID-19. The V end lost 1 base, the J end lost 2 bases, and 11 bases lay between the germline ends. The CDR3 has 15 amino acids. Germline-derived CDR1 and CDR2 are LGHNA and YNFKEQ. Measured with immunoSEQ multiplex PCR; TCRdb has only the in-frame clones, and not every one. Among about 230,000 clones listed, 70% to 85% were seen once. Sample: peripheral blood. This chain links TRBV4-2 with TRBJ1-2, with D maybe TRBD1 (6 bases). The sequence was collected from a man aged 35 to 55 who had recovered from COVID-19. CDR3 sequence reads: CASSQAPTGNYGYTF. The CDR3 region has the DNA TGTGCCAGCAGCCAAGCCCCGACAGGCAACTATGGCTACACCTTC.